Sequencing of this TCR beta chain was carried out in a study of vaccination and CD4 T cells after COVID-19. CDR3 size: 15 residues. Trimming cost V 5 bases and J 2 bases, with 15 bases left between them. The V gene's germline CDR1 is SEHNR and CDR2 FQNEAQ (reference sequence). Of note for this clonotype: Its antigen is as yet unknown.

As to treatment: approximately 11-day PBMC culture with coronavirus spike peptide pools or control peptides (ViraFEST assay). The Oncomine TCR Beta short-read assay was applied to DNA of cultured CD4+ T cells. TCRdb ran MiXCR on the PCR reads and lists one entry per CDR3 protein. The data show about 9,700 distinct CDR3 sequences, roughly 51% seen once. The rearrangement uses TRBV7-9 and TRBJ1-1, with D uncertain. The sequenced material came from CD4+ T cells from blood, cultured in vitro. The clonotype was recovered from a human donor who had recovered from COVID-19. The CDR3 nucleotides read TGTGCCAGCAGCACTCAAGGGTGGAGTAACACTGAAGCTTTCTTT. Amino acids: CASSTQGWSNTEAFF.